The rows below give T cell receptor beta chains drawn from one sample of a study of cytotoxic CD8 clonotypes in ibrutinib-treated CLL. Data came from immunoSEQ multiplex PCR; TCRdb stores just in-frame clones and leaves some out. The repertoire has over 95,000 clones, 55% to 75% of them found once; the top ten carry 35% to 40%. This specimen was PBMCs, taken after 24 months of ibrutinib treatment. The receptors shown here come from a human donor with chronic lymphocytic leukemia. Both conserved end residues are part of each CDR3. Fields, in order: V gene, clone size, D gene, CDR3 length, J gene, CDR3 protein, CDR3 DNA. The D gene is left open where the match is weak. Clone size is not always given. Where it is, it says once, few, many or a class for expanded clones.

V: TRBV13; size: .; D: .; length: 14; J: TRBJ2-5; CDR3: CASSSRTVKETQYF; DNA: TGTGCCAGCAGCTCGAGGACAGTGAAAGAGACCCAGTACTTC
V: TRBV7-2; size: few; D: TRBD1; length: 15; J: TRBJ1-6; CDR3: CASMRDRVGNSPLHF; DNA: TGTGCCAGCATGCGTGACAGGGTTGGTAATTCACCCCTCCACTTT
V: TRBV7-6; size: .; D: .; length: 13; J: TRBJ2-7; CDR3: CASSLRPADEQYF; DNA: TGTGCCAGCAGCTTAAGGCCTGCCGACGAGCAGTACTTC
V: TRBV6-1; size: .; D: .; length: 14; J: TRBJ2-5; CDR3: CATRPGHMGETQYF; DNA: TGTGCCACCAGACCGGGACACATGGGAGAGACCCAGTACTTC
V: TRBV5-8; size: .; D: .; length: 15; J: TRBJ1-6; CDR3: CASSFQSSYNSPLHF; DNA: TGTGCCAGCAGCTTCCAGAGCTCCTATAATTCACCCCTCCACTTT
V: TRBV5-1; size: .; D: TRBD1; length: 15; J: TRBJ2-2; CDR3: CASSGTGGGTGELFF; DNA: TGCGCCAGCAGCGGGACAGGGGGAGGCACCGGGGAGCTGTTTTTT
V: TRBV18; size: .; D: .; length: 13; J: TRBJ1-1; CDR3: CASSRDRQSEAFF; DNA: TGTGCCAGCTCACGCGACAGGCAATCTGAAGCTTTCTTT
V: TRBV10-3; size: few; D: TRBD2; length: 14; J: TRBJ2-3; CDR3: CATGLAGGSDTQYF; DNA: TGTGCCACGGGACTAGCGGGGGGGTCAGATACGCAGTATTTT
V: TRBV6-5; size: .; D: .; length: 13; J: TRBJ1-2; CDR3: CASSFGSSYGYTF; DNA: TGTGCCAGCAGTTTTGGCAGCTCCTATGGCTACACCTTC
V: TRBV6-6; size: .; D: .; length: 14; J: TRBJ1-3; CDR3: CASSLGGSGNTIYF; DNA: TGTGCCAGCAGTCTCGGGGGATCCGGAAACACCATATATTTT
V: TRBV9; size: few; D: TRBD2; length: 16; J: TRBJ2-7; CDR3: CASSTSERGGLYEQYF; DNA: TGTGCCAGCAGCACTAGCGAGCGGGGGGGCCTCTACGAGCAGTACTTC
V: TRBV18; size: .; D: .; length: 13; J: TRBJ2-7; CDR3: CASSPTLLGEQYF; DNA: TGTGCCAGCTCACCGACACTCCTTGGCGAGCAGTACTTC
V: TRBV6-1; size: .; D: .; length: 12; J: TRBJ2-7; CDR3: CASSEEPPAQYF; DNA: TGTGCCAGCAGTGAAGAACCACCCGCCCAGTACTTC
V: TRBV29-1; size: .; D: TRBD1; length: 12; J: TRBJ2-3; CDR3: CSGRQGPDTQYF; DNA: TGCAGCGGTAGACAGGGGCCAGATACGCAGTATTTT
V: TRBV2; size: once; D: TRBD1; length: 13; J: TRBJ1-1; CDR3: CASSGRGRIEAFF; DNA: TGTGCCAGCAGTGGCAGGGGGCGCATTGAAGCTTTCTTT
V: TRBV9; size: .; D: .; length: 15; J: TRBJ1-1; CDR3: CASSSRDRGGTEAFF; DNA: TGTGCCAGCAGCTCTCGGGATCGGGGGGGCACTGAAGCTTTCTTT
V: TRBV30; size: .; D: .; length: 19; J: TRBJ1-6; CDR3: CAWSLLRPGEGRPNSPLHF; DNA: TGTGCCTGGAGTCTACTTCGGCCAGGAGAGGGCAGGCCGAATTCACCCCTCCACTTT
V: TRBV29-1; size: .; D: TRBD2; length: 14; J: TRBJ2-3; CDR3: CSVDRGSTADTQYF; DNA: TGCAGCGTTGATCGCGGGAGCACCGCAGATACGCAGTATTTT
V: TRBV19; size: .; D: .; length: 14; J: TRBJ1-5; CDR3: CASRTGAFNQPQHF; DNA: TGTGCCAGTAGGACAGGAGCATTCAATCAGCCCCAGCATTTT
V: TRBV7-8; size: .; D: .; length: 15; J: TRBJ2-7; CDR3: CASSLAAGSSYEQYF; DNA: TGTGCCAGCAGCTTAGCGGCAGGGAGCTCCTACGAGCAGTACTTC
V: TRBV5-6; size: .; D: .; length: 16; J: TRBJ2-3; CDR3: CASSLWSGRSSDTQYF; DNA: TGTGCCAGCAGCTTGTGGTCTGGGCGCAGTTCAGATACGCAGTATTTT
V: TRBV15; size: .; D: TRBD2; length: 14; J: TRBJ2-2; CDR3: CATGKGAGTGELFF; DNA: TGTGCCACCGGAAAGGGAGCGGGGACCGGGGAGCTGTTTTTT
V: TRBV4-2; size: few; D: TRBD1; length: 16; J: TRBJ2-7; CDR3: CASSQERTGDVYEQYF; DNA: TGTGCCAGCAGCCAAGAAAGGACAGGGGATGTGTACGAGCAGTACTTC
V: TRBV7-2; size: .; D: .; length: 15; J: TRBJ2-3; CDR3: CASSPASGGTDTQYF; DNA: TGTGCCAGCAGCCCCGCGTCGGGGGGCACAGATACGCAGTATTTT
V: TRBV7-9; size: few; D: TRBD1; length: 16; J: TRBJ1-5; CDR3: CASSLGASDRGQPQHF; DNA: TGTGCCAGCAGCTTGGGGGCCTCGGACAGGGGGCAGCCCCAGCATTTT
V: TRBV13; size: .; D: .; length: 13; J: TRBJ2-5; CDR3: CASSLEGVETQYF; DNA: TGTGCCAGCAGCTTAGAAGGTGTCGAGACCCAGTACTTC
V: TRBV19; size: .; D: .; length: 17; J: TRBJ1-1; CDR3: CASSIAGPPRVNTEAFF; DNA: TGTGCCAGTAGTATAGCGGGACCCCCAAGGGTGAACACTGAAGCTTTCTTT
V: TRBV4-1; size: .; D: .; length: 15; J: TRBJ2-7; CDR3: CASSHGDRSSYEQYF; DNA: TGCGCCAGCAGCCATGGAGACAGGAGCTCCTACGAGCAGTACTTC
V: TRBV7-2; size: .; D: .; length: 16; J: TRBJ2-1; CDR3: CASSPRAASSYNEQFF; DNA: TGTGCCAGCAGCCCTAGGGCGGCAAGCTCCTACAATGAGCAGTTCTTC
V: TRBV5-4; size: .; D: .; length: 14; J: TRBJ2-5; CDR3: CASSYFRGAETQYF; DNA: TGTGCCAGCAGCTACTTTCGCGGGGCGGAGACCCAGTACTTC
V: TRBV18; size: .; D: .; length: 15; J: TRBJ2-7; CDR3: CASSPPQGTSYEQYF; DNA: TGTGCCAGCTCACCACCGCAGGGGACGTCCTACGAGCAGTACTTC
V: TRBV7-9; size: .; D: TRBD1; length: 15; J: TRBJ1-6; CDR3: CASSLGQGISSPLHF; DNA: TGTGCCAGCAGCTTAGGACAGGGGATATCTTCACCCCTCCACTTT
V: TRBV11-3; size: few; D: .; length: 18; J: TRBJ2-2; CDR3: CASSLEMGGPRNTGELFF; DNA: TGTGCCAGCAGCTTAGAGATGGGGGGCCCGCGAAACACCGGGGAGCTGTTTTTT
V: TRBV9; size: .; D: TRBD2; length: 16; J: TRBJ2-1; CDR3: CASSVLGTSGYNEQFF; DNA: TGTGCCAGCAGCGTACTGGGGACTAGCGGCTACAATGAGCAGTTCTTC
V: TRBV30; size: few; D: .; length: 13; J: TRBJ2-7; CDR3: CAWSVQGGEGQYF; DNA: TGTGCCTGGAGTGTACAAGGTGGAGAGGGGCAGTACTTC
V: TRBV29-1; size: .; D: TRBD1; length: 12; J: TRBJ1-4; CDR3: CSAWTGDEKLFF; DNA: TGCAGCGCTTGGACAGGGGATGAAAAACTGTTTTTT
V: TRBV28; size: .; D: .; length: 11; J: TRBJ1-2; CDR3: CASSFAGGYTF; DNA: TGTGCCAGCAGTTTTGCTGGCGGCTACACCTTC
V: TRBV7-2; size: .; D: .; length: 16; J: TRBJ2-2; CDR3: CASSLGGTMNTGELFF; DNA: TGTGCCAGCAGCTTAGGCGGGACAATGAACACCGGGGAGCTGTTTTTT
V: TRBV27; size: .; D: .; length: 13; J: TRBJ2-1; CDR3: CASSLSRLNEQFF; DNA: TGTGCCAGCAGTTTATCGAGACTTAATGAGCAGTTCTTC
V: TRBV29-1; size: .; D: .; length: 16; J: TRBJ2-5; CDR3: CSVEERGPHPQETQYF; DNA: TGCAGCGTTGAAGAGCGGGGTCCCCACCCCCAAGAGACCCAGTACTTC
V: TRBV2; size: few; D: .; length: 15; J: TRBJ1-4; CDR3: CASPRTGQTNEKLFF; DNA: TGTGCCAGCCCGAGGACGGGGCAGACTAATGAAAAACTGTTTTTT
V: TRBV10-3; size: few; D: TRBD1; length: 13; J: TRBJ1-2; CDR3: CAITTGEDYGYTF; DNA: TGTGCCATCACGACAGGGGAGGACTATGGCTACACCTTC
V: TRBV5-1; size: .; D: .; length: 14; J: TRBJ1-6; CDR3: CASSLVSDNSPLHF; DNA: TGCGCCAGCAGCTTGGTTTCCGATAATTCACCCCTCCACTTT
V: TRBV7-8; size: few; D: .; length: 16; J: TRBJ1-3; CDR3: CASSSIDASSGNTIYF; DNA: TGTGCCAGCAGCTCCATAGACGCGAGCTCTGGAAACACCATATATTTT
V: TRBV25-1; size: many; D: .; length: 15; J: TRBJ2-7; CDR3: CASSDAEGSSYEQYF; DNA: TGTGCCAGCAGTGATGCTGAGGGGAGCTCCTACGAGCAGTACTTC
V: TRBV6-5; size: few; D: .; length: 13; J: TRBJ1-2; CDR3: CASSNTGTYGYTF; DNA: TGTGCCAGCAGCAACACCGGGACGTATGGCTACACCTTC
V: TRBV10-1; size: .; D: .; length: 13; J: TRBJ2-7; CDR3: CASSDTGRNEQYF; DNA: TGCGCCAGCAGTGACACAGGGAGGAACGAGCAGTACTTC
V: TRBV30; size: few; D: .; length: 11; J: TRBJ1-2; CDR3: CAWSVTGGYTF; DNA: TGTGCCTGGAGTGTTACGGGTGGCTACACCTTC